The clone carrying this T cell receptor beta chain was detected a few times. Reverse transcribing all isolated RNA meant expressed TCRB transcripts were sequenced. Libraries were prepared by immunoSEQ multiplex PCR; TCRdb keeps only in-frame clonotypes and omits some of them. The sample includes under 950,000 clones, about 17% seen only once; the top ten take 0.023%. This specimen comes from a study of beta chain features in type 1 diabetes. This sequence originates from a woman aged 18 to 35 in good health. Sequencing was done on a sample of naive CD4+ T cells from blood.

The CDR3 reads CASSQELYLADQETQYF. CDR3 nucleotide sequence: TGCGCCAGCAGCCAAGAATTGTATCTAGCAGATCAAGAGACCCAGTACTTC. This rearrangement joins TRBV4-3 to TRBJ2-5; a weak D match, TRBD2 (5 bases). V lost 0 bases, J lost 2 bases, and 16 bases lay in between. This CDR3 has 17 residues. The germline V gene encodes CDR1 LGHNA and CDR2 YSLEER.